Following are 6 T cell receptor beta chains from one sample sequenced in a study of identical twins' blood T cells. A single record per CDR3 protein comes from TCRdb applying MiXCR to the 5' RACE reads. The sample contains 350,000 to 450,000 distinct CDR3 sequences, about 28% of which appear only once. Sample: PBMCs. Receptor source: a woman aged 18-49 years in good health.

The chain combines TRBV19 with TRBJ1-2; a weak D match, TRBD1 (6 bases). CDR1 LNHDA and CDR2 SQIVND come from the germline V gene (reference sequence). This CDR3 region has 13 residues. With 3 bases removed from V and 6 bases from J, the gap between germline ends came to 11 bases. CDR3 region: CASSITGSDGYTF. CDR3 in DNA: TGTGCCAGTAGTATTACAGGGTCGGATGGCTACACCTTC.

The genes are TRBV20-1 and TRBJ2-2; D uncertain. The CDR3 covers 13 residues. Trimming left V 3 bases short and J 0 bases short, with 5 bases between. CDR1 and CDR2 (germline): DFQATT, SNEGSKA (reference sequence). DNA for the CDR3: TGCAGTGCTAGCGTCACGAACACCGGGGAGCTGTTTTTT. Encoded protein: CSASVTNTGELFF.

The V call is TRBV5-6, the J call TRBJ2-3; a weak D match, TRBD1 (5 bases). V lost 3 bases to trimming and J lost 2 bases, with 10 bases between them. Per germline, CDR1 SGHDT and CDR2 YYEEEE. The CDR3 loop spans 14 amino acids. Here the CDR3 reads CASSSDRPTDTQYF. The CDR3 nucleotides read TGTGCCAGCAGCTCCGACAGACCCACAGATACGCAGTATTTT.

This rearrangement joins TRBV20-1 to TRBJ2-1, with 15 bases lining up with TRBD2. The CDR3 spans 17 residues. CDR1 is DFQATT, CDR2 SNEGSKA, per germline (reference sequence). J was trimmed by 8 bases and V by 2 bases; bases with no gene match: 10. The DNA for the CDR3 is TGCAGTGCTAGACCAAACCCGGGACTAGCGGGGGGTGATGAGCAGTTCTTC. Amino acid sequence: CSARPNPGLAGGDEQFF.

The table lists this clonotype with a few counts. The chain couples TRBV30 to TRBJ2-7; D gene ambiguous. CDR1 is GTSNPN and CDR2 is SVGIG in the germline V gene (reference sequence). V lost 5 bases to trimming and J lost 7 bases, with 18 bases between them. The length of the CDR3 is 13 residues. The CDR3 DNA follows: TGTGCCTGGGCTAGAGGCACTCTGGGTGAGCAGTACTTC. Encoded protein: CAWARGTLGEQYF.

This clonotype was picked up many times. The chain employs TRBV18 and TRBJ1-3; 7 nucleotides agree with TRBD1. Losses at the gene ends were 4 bases for V and 2 bases for J; bases not matched to a gene: 2. The CDR3 contains 14 residues. Germline CDR1 and CDR2: KGHSH and LQKENI. In DNA form, the CDR3 reads TGTGCCAGCTCACGGCAGGGGGCTGGAAACACCATATATTTT. Its translation is CASSRQGAGNTIYF.